The clone carrying this T cell receptor beta chain has a count of ten or more. Its antigen is not known. The germline V and J ends were trimmed by 4 bases and 0 bases, with 10 bases remaining between them. Germline CDR1 is DFQATT and CDR2 is SNEGSKA (reference sequence). CDR3 length equals 13 residues. The data were taken from a study of T-cell reconstitution after alpha-beta-depleted transplantation in children. The study, taken as a whole, reports: Once a year had passed after transplant, T-cell counts and diversity came mostly from newly produced T cells. Several patients had high TCRbeta diversity at day 60; it came from surviving recipient T cells and thymic progenitors.

The authors prepared the TCRbeta library with unique molecular identifiers. TCRdb re-derived calls from the PCR reads in MiXCR, one entry per CDR3 protein. This sample has almost 250,000 distinct CDR3 sequences, with 25% found just once. This TCR derives from a girl aged 2 to 10 with Fanconi anemia, due to receive a stem cell transplant. The sample in question was PBMCs, obtained before TCRalphabeta/CD19-depleted stem cell transplant. V usage is TRBV20-1 and J usage is TRBJ2-7; D remains unclear. The CDR3 DNA sequence: TGCAGTGCTAAAGGCAGAACCTCCTACGAGCAGTACTTC. This encodes CSAKGRTSYEQYF.